This TCR beta chain is drawn from a study of identical twins. MiXCR was run by TCRdb on the 5' RACE reads, yielding one entry per CDR3 protein. This table has 570,000 or so distinct CDR3 sequences, 9.6% appearing once. Germline CDR1 KGHDR, CDR2 SFDVKD. V was cut by 9 bases and J by 2 bases, with 10 bases left in between. The CDR3 is 12 residues long. This clonotype was counted only a few times. These same records also appear under a second study, on yellow fever vaccine responses in identical twins.

Sequenced: PBMCs. The gene calls are TRBV24-1 and TRBJ2-7, with D maybe TRBD2 (5 bases). This TCR derives from a woman under 30 in good health. CDR3 in DNA: TGTGCCACCGCCAGCGGAACCTACGAGCAGTACTTC. Translated: CATASGTYEQYF.